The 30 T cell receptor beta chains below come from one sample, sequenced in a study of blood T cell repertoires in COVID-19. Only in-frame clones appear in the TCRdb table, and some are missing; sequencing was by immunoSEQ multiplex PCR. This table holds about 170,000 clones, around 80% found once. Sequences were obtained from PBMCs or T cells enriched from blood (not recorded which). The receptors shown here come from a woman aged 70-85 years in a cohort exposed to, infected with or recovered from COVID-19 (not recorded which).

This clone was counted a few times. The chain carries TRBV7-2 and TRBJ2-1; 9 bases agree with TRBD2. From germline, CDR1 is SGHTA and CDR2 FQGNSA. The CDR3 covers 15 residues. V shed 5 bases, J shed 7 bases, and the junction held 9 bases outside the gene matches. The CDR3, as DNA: TGTGCCAGCAGCCTCACTAGCGGGCGGGCAAATGAGCAGTTCTTC. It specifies CASSLTSGRANEQFF.

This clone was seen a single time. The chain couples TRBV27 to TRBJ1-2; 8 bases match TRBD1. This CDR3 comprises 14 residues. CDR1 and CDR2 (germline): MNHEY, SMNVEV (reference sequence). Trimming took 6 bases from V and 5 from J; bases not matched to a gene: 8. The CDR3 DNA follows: TGTGCCAGCAGGGCCCCAGGGGGCACTTATGGCTACACCTTC. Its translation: CASRAPGGTYGYTF.

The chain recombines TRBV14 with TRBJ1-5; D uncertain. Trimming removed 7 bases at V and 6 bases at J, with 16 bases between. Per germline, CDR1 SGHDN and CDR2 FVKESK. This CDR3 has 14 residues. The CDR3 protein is CASMILGRCQPQHF. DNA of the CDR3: TGTGCCAGCATGATCTTAGGGAGGTGTCAGCCCCAGCATTTT.

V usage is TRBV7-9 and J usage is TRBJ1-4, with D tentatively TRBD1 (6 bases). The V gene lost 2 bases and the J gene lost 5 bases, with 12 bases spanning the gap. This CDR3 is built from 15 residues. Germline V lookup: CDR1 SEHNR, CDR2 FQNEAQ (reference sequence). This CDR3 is CASSLRTGLNEKLFF. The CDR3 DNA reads TGTGCCAGCAGCTTACGAACAGGGTTAAATGAAAAACTGTTTTTT.

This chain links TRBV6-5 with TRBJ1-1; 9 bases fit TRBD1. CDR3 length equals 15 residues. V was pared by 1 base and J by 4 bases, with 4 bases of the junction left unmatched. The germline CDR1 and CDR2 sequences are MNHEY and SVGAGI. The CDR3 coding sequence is TGTGCCAGCAGTTACTTTTCACAGGGGGCCACTGAAGCTTTCTTT. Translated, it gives CASSYFSQGATEAFF.

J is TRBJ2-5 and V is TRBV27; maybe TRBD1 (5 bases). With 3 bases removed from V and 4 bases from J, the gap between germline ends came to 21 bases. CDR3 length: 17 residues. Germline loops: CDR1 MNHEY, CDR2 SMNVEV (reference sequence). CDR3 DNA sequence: TGTGCCAGCAGTTTCTCCTTCCCCACAGGTCTCGCAGAGACCCAGTACTTC. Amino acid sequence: CASSFSFPTGLAETQYF.

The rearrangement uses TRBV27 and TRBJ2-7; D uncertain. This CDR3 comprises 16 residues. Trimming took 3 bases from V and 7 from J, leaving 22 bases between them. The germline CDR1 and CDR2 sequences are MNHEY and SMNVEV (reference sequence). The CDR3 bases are TGTGCCAGCAGTTTCGGGTCCTTGGGTGGCCTCTATGAGCAGTACTTC. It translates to CASSFGSLGGLYEQYF.

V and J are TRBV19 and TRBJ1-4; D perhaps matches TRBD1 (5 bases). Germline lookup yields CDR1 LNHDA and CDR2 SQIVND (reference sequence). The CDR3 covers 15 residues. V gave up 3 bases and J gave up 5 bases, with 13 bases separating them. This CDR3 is CASSIGAQINEKLFF. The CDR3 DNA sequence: TGTGCCAGTAGTATTGGGGCACAGATCAATGAAAAACTGTTTTTT.

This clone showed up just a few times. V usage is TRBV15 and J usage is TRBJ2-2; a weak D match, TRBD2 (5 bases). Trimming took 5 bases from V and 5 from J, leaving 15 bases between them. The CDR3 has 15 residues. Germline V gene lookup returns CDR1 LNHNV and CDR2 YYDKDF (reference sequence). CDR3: CATSGSGGRTGELFF. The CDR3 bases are TGTGCCACCAGCGGAAGCGGAGGTCGGACCGGGGAGCTGTTTTTT. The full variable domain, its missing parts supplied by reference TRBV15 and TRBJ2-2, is DAMVIQNPRYQVTQFGKPVTLSCSQTLNHNVMYWYQQKSSQAPKLLFHYYDKDFNNEADTPDNFQSRRPNTSFCFLDIRSPGLGDTAMYLCATSGSGGRTGELFFGEGSRLTVL.

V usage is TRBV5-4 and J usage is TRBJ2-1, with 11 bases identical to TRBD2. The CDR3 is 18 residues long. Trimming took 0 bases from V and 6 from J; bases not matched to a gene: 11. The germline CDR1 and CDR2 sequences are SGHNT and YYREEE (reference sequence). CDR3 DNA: TGTGCCAGCAGCTTGGCTAGGTTGGGACTAGCGGCCCTCAATGAGCAGTTCTTC. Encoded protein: CASSLARLGLAALNEQFF.

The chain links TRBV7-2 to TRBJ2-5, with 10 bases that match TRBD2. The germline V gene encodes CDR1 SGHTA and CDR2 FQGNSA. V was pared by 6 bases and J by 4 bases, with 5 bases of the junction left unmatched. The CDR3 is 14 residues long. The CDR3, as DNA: TGTGCCAGCAGGGGAGCGGGAGGGGGAGAGACCCAGTACTTC. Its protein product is CASRGAGGGETQYF.

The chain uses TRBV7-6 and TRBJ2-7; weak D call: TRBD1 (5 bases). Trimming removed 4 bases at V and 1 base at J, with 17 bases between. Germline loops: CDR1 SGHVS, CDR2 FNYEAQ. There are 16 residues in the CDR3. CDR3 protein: CASSSQWGSLSYEQYF. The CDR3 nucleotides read TGTGCCAGCAGCTCTCAATGGGGCAGCTTATCCTACGAGCAGTACTTC.

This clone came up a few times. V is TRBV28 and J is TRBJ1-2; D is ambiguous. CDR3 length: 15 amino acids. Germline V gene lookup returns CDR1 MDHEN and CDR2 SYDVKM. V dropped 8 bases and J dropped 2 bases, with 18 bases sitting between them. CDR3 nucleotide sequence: TGTGCCAGCTCCGGCGGCGGGTCAGACAACTATGGCTACACCTTC. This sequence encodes CASSGGGSDNYGYTF.

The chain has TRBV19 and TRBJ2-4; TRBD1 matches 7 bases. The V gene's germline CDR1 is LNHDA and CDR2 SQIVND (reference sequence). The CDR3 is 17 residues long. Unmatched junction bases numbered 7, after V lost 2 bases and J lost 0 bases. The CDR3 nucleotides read TGTGCCAGTAGTATAATTCGACAGGGCCTAGCCAAAAACATTCAGTACTTC. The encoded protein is CASSIIRQGLAKNIQYF.

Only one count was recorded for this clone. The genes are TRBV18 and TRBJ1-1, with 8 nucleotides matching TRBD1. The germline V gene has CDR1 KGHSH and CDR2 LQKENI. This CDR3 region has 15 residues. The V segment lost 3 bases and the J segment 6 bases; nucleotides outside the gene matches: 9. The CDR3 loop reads CASSPAIQGEAEAFF. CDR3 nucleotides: TGTGCCAGCTCACCCGCCATACAGGGGGAAGCTGAAGCTTTCTTT.

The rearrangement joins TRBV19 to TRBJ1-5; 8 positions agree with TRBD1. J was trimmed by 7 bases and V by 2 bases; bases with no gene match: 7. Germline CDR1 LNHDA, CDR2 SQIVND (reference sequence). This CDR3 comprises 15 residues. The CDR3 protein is CASSIQGAYGQPQHF. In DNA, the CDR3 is TGTGCCAGTAGTATACAGGGGGCGTATGGACAGCCCCAGCATTTT.

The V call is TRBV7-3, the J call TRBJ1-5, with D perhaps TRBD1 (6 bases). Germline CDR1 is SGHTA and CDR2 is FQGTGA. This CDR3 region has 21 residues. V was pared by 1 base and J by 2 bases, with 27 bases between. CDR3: CASSLKVAGGRGLSGNQPQHF. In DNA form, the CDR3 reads TGTGCCAGCAGCTTAAAGGTTGCGGGGGGCAGAGGGTTAAGCGGCAATCAGCCCCAGCATTTT. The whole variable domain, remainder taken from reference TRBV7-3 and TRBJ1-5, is GAGVSQTPSNKVTEKGKYVELRCDPISGHTALYWYRQSLGQGPEFLIYFQGTGAADDSGLPNDRFFAVRPEGSVSTLKIQRTERGDSAVYLCASSLKVAGGRGLSGNQPQHFGDGTRLSIL.

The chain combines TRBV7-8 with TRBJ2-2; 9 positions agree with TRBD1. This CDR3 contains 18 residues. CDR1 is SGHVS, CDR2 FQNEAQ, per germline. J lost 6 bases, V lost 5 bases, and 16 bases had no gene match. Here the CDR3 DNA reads TGTGCCAGCAGCGACGAGCGAGGGAACAGGGGGCGGCCCGGGGAGCTGTTTTTT. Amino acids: CASSDERGNRGRPGELFF.

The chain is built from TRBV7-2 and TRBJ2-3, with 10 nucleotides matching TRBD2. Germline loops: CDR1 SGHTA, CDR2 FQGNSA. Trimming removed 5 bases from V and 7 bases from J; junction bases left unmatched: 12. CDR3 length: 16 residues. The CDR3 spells CASSPPASGRGYTQYF. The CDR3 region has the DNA TGTGCCAGCAGCCCGCCGGCTAGCGGGAGAGGATATACGCAGTATTTT.

The CDR3 nucleotides are TGCGCCAGCAGCTCGGACAGGGGAGGAGGCTACACCTTC. Amino acid sequence: CASSSDRGGGYTF. The rearrangement uses TRBV5-1 and TRBJ1-2; 9 bases line up with TRBD1. The ends lost 3 bases at V and 8 bases at J; junction bases unmatched: 5. The CDR3 totals 13 residues. Per germline, CDR1 SGHRS and CDR2 YFSETQ.

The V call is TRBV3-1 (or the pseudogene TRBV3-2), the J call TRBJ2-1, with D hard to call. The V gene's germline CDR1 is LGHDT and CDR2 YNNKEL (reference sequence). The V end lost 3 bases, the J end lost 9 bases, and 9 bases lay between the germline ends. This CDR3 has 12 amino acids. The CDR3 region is CASSHGQLEQFF. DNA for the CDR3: TGTGCCAGCAGCCATGGTCAACTTGAGCAGTTCTTC.

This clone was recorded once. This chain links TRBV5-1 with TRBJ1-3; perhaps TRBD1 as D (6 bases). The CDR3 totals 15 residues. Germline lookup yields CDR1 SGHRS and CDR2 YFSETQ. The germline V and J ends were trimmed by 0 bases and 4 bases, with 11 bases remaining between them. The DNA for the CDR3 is TGCGCCAGCAGCTTGGCAGGGGATTACGGAAACACCATATATTTT. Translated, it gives CASSLAGDYGNTIYF. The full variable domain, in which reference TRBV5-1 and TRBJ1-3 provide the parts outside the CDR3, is KAGVTQTPRYLIKTRGQQVTLSCSPISGHRSVSWYQQTPGQGLQFLFEYFSETQRNKGNFPGRFSGRQFSNSRSEMNVSTLELGDSALYLCASSLAGDYGNTIYFGEGSWLTVV.

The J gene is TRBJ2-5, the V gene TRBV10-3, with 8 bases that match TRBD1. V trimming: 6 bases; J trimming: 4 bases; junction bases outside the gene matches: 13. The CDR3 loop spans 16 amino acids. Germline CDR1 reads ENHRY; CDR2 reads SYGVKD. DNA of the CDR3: TGTGCCATCAGAGACGGACAGGGAAGTTCGCGAGAGACCCAGTACTTC. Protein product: CAIRDGQGSSRETQYF.

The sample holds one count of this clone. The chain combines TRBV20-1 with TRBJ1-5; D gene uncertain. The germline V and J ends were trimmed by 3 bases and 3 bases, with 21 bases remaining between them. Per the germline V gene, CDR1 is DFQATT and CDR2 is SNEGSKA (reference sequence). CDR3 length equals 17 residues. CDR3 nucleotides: TGCAGTGCTAGTCCCTATAGAAGTGACAAAGACAATCAGCCCCAGCATTTT. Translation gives CSASPYRSDKDNQPQHF.

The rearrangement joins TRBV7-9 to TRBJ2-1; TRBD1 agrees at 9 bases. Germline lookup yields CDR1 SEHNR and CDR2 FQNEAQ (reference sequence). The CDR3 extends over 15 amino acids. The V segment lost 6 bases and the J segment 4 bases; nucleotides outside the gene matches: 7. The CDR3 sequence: CASSPTGTGYNEQFF. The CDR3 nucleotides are TGTGCCAGCAGTCCAACCGGGACAGGGTACAATGAGCAGTTCTTC.

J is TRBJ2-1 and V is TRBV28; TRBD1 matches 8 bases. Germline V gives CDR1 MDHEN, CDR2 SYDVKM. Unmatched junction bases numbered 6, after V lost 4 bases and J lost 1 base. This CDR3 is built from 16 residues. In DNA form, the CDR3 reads TGTGCCAGCAGTTCCAAGACAGGGGTGTCCTACAATGAGCAGTTCTTC. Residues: CASSSKTGVSYNEQFF.

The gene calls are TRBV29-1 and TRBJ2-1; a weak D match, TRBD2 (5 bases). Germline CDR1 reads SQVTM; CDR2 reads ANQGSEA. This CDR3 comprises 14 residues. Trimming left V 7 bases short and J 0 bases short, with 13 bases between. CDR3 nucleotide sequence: TGCAGCGCTACTGGGGAGAGCTCCTACAATGAGCAGTTCTTC. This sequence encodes CSATGESSYNEQFF.

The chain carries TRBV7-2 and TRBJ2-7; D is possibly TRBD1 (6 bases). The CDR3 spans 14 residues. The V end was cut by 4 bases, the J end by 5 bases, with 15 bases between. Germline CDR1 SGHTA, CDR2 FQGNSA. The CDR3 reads CASSSEGQADEQYF. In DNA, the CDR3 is TGTGCCAGCAGCTCTGAGGGACAAGCCGACGAGCAGTACTTC.

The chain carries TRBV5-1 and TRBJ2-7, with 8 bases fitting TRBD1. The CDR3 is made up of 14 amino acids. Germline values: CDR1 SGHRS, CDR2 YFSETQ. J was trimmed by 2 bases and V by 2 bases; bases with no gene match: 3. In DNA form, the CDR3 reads TGCGCCAGCAGCTTAGGACAGGGCCCCTACGAGCAGTACTTC. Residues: CASSLGQGPYEQYF.

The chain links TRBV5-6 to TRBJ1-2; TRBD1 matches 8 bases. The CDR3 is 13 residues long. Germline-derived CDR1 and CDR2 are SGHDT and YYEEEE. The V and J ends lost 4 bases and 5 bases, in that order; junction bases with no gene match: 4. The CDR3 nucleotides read TGTGCCAGCAGCCGGGACAGGCAATATGGCTACACCTTC. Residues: CASSRDRQYGYTF.